Here is one T cell receptor beta chain with its context. The sample comes from a study of blood T cell repertoires in COVID-19. Study-wide context: There were acute and convalescent COVID-19 samples, and they came from the United States, Italy and Spain. T cells, B-cell-depleted T cells, or PBMCs provided the cDNA or gDNA that served as material.

In the authors' workflow: Reference gene primers were amplified, and this amplification served to estimate nucleated cell counts. The assay was immunoSEQ multiplex PCR, and TCRdb's table has in-frame clones only and misses some. The D gene and trimming were derived from the DNA, and the V and J assignments and clone size from that table. The sample records 270,000 or so clones, approximately 86% being singletons. Trimming took 7 bases from V and 7 from J, leaving 17 bases between them. The germline gives CDR1 SQVTM, CDR2 ANQGSEA. The CDR3 is 13 amino acids. V is TRBV29-1 and J is TRBJ2-1; D call uncertain. This TCR came from a middle-aged man with active or convalescent COVID-19. The sequencing sample was made of peripheral blood. CDR3 coding DNA: TGCAGCGCTTCTACCGCCTTACTGAATGAGCAGTTCTTC. It encodes CSASTALLNEQFF.